The source of this TCR beta chain is a study of T cells in Graves' hyperthyroidism and ophthalmopathy. Turning to the study itself: Peripheral blood was taken when the disease was first diagnosed, before any treatment began.

In this sample, this clonotype turned up many times. Its matching antigen is unknown. RNA transcripts served as the template for amplifying TCR beta CDR3 regions. First-round RT-PCR targeting the TCR CDR3 was performed with the HTBI primer set. Using its own MiXCR run on the multiplex PCR reads, TCRdb lists one record per CDR3 protein. The sample carries approximately 400,000 distinct CDR3 sequences, under 15% recorded once. CDR1 WNHNN and CDR2 SYGVQD come from the germline V gene (reference sequence). The CDR3 totals 16 residues. The J segment lost 3 bases and the V segment lost 0 bases, leaving 0 bases of the junction unmatched. Study outcomes and limitations: Ophthalmopathy stood apart from stable hyperthyroidism in a 13 V-J model.

The receptor was derived from a woman aged 25 to 39 with Graves' hyperthyroidism. The chain is built from TRBV10-1 and TRBJ2-3, with 13 nucleotides matching TRBD2. Sequencing used blood. The CDR3 DNA reads as TGCGCCAGCAGTGAGTCGGGACTAGCGGGAACAGATACGCAGTATTTT. Residues: CASSESGLAGTDTQYF.